The T cell receptor beta chain under discussion was sequenced for a study of blood T cells in healthy people across ages. General study results and limits: Naive CD4+ cells and diversity were both higher in long-lived donors than in aged donors.

As for this clonotype: Its antigen is still unknown.

This CDR3 is 15 amino acids long. V was clipped by 5 bases and J by 7 bases; unmatched bases: 9. Per germline, CDR1 DFQATT and CDR2 SNEGSKA (reference sequence). For the second PCR, which ran for roughly 7 to 11 cycles, a sample-barcoded 5' primer and a J-beta primer mix were used. TCRdb called the 5' RACE reads again in MiXCR, with one record for every CDR3 protein. Found here are 850,000 to 1,300,000 distinct CDR3 sequences, less than 50% of them singletons; the top ten hold 18%. Donors ranged from roughly 6 to 100 years old and were healthy Caucasians in Russia. Every donor contributed roughly 10 milliliters of peripheral blood by blood draw.

This chain uses TRBV20-1 with TRBJ1-6; TRBD1 matches at 9 bases. The sequenced sample consisted of blood. This TCR derives from an older woman in good health. For the CDR3, the DNA is TGCAGTGCTCGGGGGGGACAGGGACGGAATTCACCCCTCCACTTT. Its protein is CSARGGQGRNSPLHF.